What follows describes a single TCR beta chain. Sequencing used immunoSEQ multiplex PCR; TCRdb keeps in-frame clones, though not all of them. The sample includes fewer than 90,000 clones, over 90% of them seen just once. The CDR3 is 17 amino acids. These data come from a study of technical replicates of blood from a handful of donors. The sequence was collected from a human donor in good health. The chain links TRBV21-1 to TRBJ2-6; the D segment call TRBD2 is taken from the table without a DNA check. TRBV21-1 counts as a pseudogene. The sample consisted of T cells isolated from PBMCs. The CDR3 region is CASSKGVLVSGANVLTF. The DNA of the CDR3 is TGTGCCAGCAGCAAAGGCGTGTTAGTCTCTGGGGCCAACGTCCTGACTTTC.